The sequence of this T cell receptor (beta chain) was determined in a study of beta chain features in type 1 diabetes. At the level of the study: All samples yielded around 98 million examined sorted cells. Study results and caveats: PCR might pick shorter templates more often, in the same way for patients and controls. Among all four CD4+ subsets, Type 1 diabetes patients had TCRB CDR3s that were moderately but significantly shorter.

Sequenced material consisted of expressed TCRB transcripts (all of the isolated RNA was reverse transcribed). Naive, central memory and regulatory T cell samples came to a mean of approximately 3.6 million reads. Using immunoSEQ multiplex PCR, the repertoire was profiled, and TCRdb retains in-frame clones only, with some absent. The data hold some 280,000 clones, with roughly an eighth observed a single time. As regards this clone: Its target is not known.

Sorting with CD45RO/CCR7/CD25/CD127/CD95/CD27 yielded naive, central memory, regulatory and stem-like memory CD4+ cells. The source material was naive CD4+ T cells from blood. The sequence derives from a man under 40 with type 1 diabetes.

This chain's CDR3 is CASSLDRGITGELFF. The CDR3 region has the DNA TGTGCCAGCAGCTTGGACAGGGGGATCACCGGGGAGCTGTTTTTT. V usage is TRBV7-2 and J usage is TRBJ2-2; 10 positions match TRBD1. V shed 3 bases and J 4 bases; nucleotides not matched to a gene: 2. Germline V gene sequence: CDR1 SGHTA, CDR2 FQGNSA. The CDR3 has 15 amino acids.